This TCR beta chain was profiled in a study of early T cells in non-severe SARS-CoV-2 infection listed by TCRdb under 2021. Turning to the overall study: TCR sequencing used bulk RNA from unsorted whole blood, so alpha and beta chains could not be paired. General study outcomes and caveats: VDJdb matching was skewed toward anti-spike CD8 responses and likely underestimated virus-specific expansions by missing private and CD4 specificities.

Set within a cohort of healthcare workers in London, UK, this nested case-control study involved weekly PCR testing of nasopharyngeal swabs along with blood sampling. Healthcare workers were recruited during the week of the UK lockdown, between 23 and 31 March 2020, and followed weekly for up to 16 weeks. Ten or more counts support this clonotype. Its antigen target is currently unknown. Nothing much larger sits one base from this clone, and base qualities are not available. The library was obtained by 5' RACE. The listed sequencing device is NextSeq 500. Unique molecular identifiers were attached to individual cDNA molecules in the TCR library protocol so that sequencing error and PCR bias could be corrected. Both TCR alpha and beta chains were sequenced, and tight co-correlation was observed between alpha and beta sequence abundances in each sample. From the authors' description of their analysis: V gene, J gene and CDR3 annotation of TCR sequences was performed with Decombinator V4. TCRs were defined as expanded if a significant change between any two time points was detected under a Poisson model with p below 0.0001. TCR abundances were normalised to the total number of TCRs sequenced per sample and expressed as counts per million. TRAV1-2 paired with TRAJ12, TRAJ20 or TRAJ33 defined MAIT TCRs, while TRAV10 paired with TRAJ18 defined iNKT TCRs. A search of VDJdb, accessed on 1 November 2021, was run for TCRs annotated to CMV, EBV and SARS-CoV-2, with TCRs annotated for multiple antigens excluded. TCRdb reran the public reads through fastp at Q25 and MiXCR, keeping productive beta chains. Each entry is one CDR3 protein sequence, shown with its most common DNA and genes. The authors' filters were not applied to this entry. In this sample the table shows some 54,000 distinct CDR3 sequences, over 7.5% of which occur a single time. 8.5% to 9% of the sample rests with the top ten.

The cysteine opens and the phenylalanine closes a CDR3 of 17 amino acids. The sequence is cut down to CDR3 DNA, 51 bases in frame from base 1. The germline ends are 19 bases apart after V is trimmed by 3 bases and J by 1 base. As encoded in the germline V gene, CDR1 is ENHRY while CDR2 is SYGVKD. Sequenced: whole blood. The chain was built from TRBV10-3 and TRBJ2-7; TRBD1 is a possible D gene, resting on 6 matching bases. This sequence originates from an adult who was a healthcare worker with PCR-confirmed SARS-CoV-2 infection or an uninfected control (not recorded which). The nucleotide sequence is given as TGTGCCATCAGTGAAGTGAGGGGGAACAGGGCTTCCTACGAGCAGTACTTC. It translates to CAISEVRGNRASYEQYF.